The entry that follows covers one TCR beta chain sequence. This entry is derived from a study of blood T cell repertoires in COVID-19. The overall study: Acute and convalescent COVID-19 specimens originated in the United States, Italy and Spain. Sources were T cells, B-cell-depleted T cells, or PBMCs; the material itself was cDNA or gDNA.

This table comes from immunoSEQ multiplex PCR, and its TCRdb copy is limited to in-frame clones, with some not included. The table lists over 65,000 clones, approximately 80% of them singletons, with more than 10% in the top ten. Germline V gene sequence: CDR1 SGHTA, CDR2 FQGNSA. This CDR3 is 15 amino acids long. J was trimmed by 7 bases and V by 5 bases; bases with no gene match: 10. The source is a woman aged 40 to 50 with active or convalescent COVID-19. Sequencing was performed on peripheral blood. The V call is TRBV7-2, the J call TRBJ2-1; 8 bases match TRBD2. CDR3 protein: CASSPLAGIRNEQFF. Written as DNA, the CDR3 is TGTGCCAGCAGCCCTTTAGCGGGGATTCGGAATGAGCAGTTCTTC.